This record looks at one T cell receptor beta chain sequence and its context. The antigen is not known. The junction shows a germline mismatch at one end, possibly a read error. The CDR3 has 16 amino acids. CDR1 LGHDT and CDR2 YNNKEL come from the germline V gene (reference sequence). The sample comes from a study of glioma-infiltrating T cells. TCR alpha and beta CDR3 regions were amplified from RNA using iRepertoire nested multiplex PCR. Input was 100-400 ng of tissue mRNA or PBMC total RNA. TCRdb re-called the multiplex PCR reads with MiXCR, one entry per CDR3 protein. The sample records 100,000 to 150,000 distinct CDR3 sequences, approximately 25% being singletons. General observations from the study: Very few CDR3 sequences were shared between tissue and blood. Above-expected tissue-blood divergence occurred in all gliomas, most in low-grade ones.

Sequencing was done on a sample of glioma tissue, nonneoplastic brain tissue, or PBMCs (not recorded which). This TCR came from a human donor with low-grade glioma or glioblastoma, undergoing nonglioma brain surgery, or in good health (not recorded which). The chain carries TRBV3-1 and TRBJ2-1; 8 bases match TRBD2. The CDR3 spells CASNQGTSFSYNEQFF. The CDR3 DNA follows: TGTGCCAGCAACCAAGGGACTAGTTTCTCCTACAATGAGCAGTTCTTC.